This T cell receptor (beta chain) came from a study of T-cell memory formation after mild COVID-19. Regarding the study as a whole: The appearance of some responding clones in pre-infection memory suggested that cross-reactive memory joined.

Notes on this clonotype: The target antigen is unknown. An end of the junction does not agree with germline; a read error may underlie this.

One entry per CDR3 protein, called by TCRdb with MiXCR from the 5' RACE reads. Seen here are roughly 510,000 distinct CDR3 sequences, 15% to 20% observed once, and the top ten hold roughly 7.7%. The CDR3 sequence is 16 residues long. The germline gives CDR1 MNHEY, CDR2 SVGEGT. The chain carries TRBV6-2 or TRBV6-3 and TRBJ2-1; 14 nucleotides agree with TRBD2. This clonotype originated in an adult woman who had mild COVID-19 (a few samples of this study predate the infection). Cell type and time point are not known. The sample comprised PBMCs or a T cell subset sorted from them (not recorded which). The CDR3 bases are TGTGCCAGCAGTCGAACCGGGACTAGCGGGAGACGGGGACAGCTCTTC. Protein product: CASSRTGTSGRRGQLF.